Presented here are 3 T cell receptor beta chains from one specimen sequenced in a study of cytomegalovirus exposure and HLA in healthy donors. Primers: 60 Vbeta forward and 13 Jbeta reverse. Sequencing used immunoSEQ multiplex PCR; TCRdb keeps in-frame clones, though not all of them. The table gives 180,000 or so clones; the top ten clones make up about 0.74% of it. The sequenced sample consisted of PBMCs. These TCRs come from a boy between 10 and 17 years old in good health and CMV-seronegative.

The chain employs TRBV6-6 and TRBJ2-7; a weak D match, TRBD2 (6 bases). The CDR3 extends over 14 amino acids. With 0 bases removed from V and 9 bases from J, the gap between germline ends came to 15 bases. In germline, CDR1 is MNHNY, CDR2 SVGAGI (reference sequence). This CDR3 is CASSYSEGPNRQYF. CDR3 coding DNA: TGTGCCAGCAGTTACTCGGAGGGGCCGAATAGGCAGTACTTC.

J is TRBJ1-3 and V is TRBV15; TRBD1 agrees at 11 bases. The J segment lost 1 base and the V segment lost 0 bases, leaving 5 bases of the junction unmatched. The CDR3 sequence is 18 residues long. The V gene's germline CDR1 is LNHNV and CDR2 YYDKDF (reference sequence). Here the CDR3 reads CATSRDLGTGGSGNTIYF. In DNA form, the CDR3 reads TGTGCCACCAGCAGAGATCTTGGGACAGGGGGTTCTGGAAACACCATATATTTT.

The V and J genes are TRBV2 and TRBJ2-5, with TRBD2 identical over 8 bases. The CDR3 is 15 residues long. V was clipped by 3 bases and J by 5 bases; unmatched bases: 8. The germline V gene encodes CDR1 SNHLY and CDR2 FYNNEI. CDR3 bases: TGTGCCAGCAGTGAGGATAGCGGGGCTAGGGAGACCCAGTACTTC. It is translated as CASSEDSGARETQYF.